This TCR beta chain appears in the sequencing data of a study of low-dose radiotherapy and immunotherapy resistance in tumors. Study-wide context: Intravenous cyclophosphamide 200 mg/m2 was given every two weeks, one day before radiation and immunotherapy.

This CDR3 has 12 residues. Looked up from germline, CDR1 is SNHLY and CDR2 is FYNNEI. With 7 bases clipped from V and 5 bases from J, the junction kept 3 bases outside the gene matches. cDNA synthesis used a TRAV/TRBV-specific primer set for both chains. Amplification, which lasted 15 to 20 PCR cycles, used a constant-region primer and V-primer adapter to amplify TCRs. TCRdb re-analysed the reads in MiXCR, keeping a single row per CDR3 protein. The sample carries around 80,000 distinct CDR3 sequences, roughly 17% recorded once. The time point is: after trial treatment. Treatment specified: LDRT plus nivolumab, ipilimumab, low-dose cyclophosphamide and aspirin (RACIN trial). At least ten counts were recorded for this clonotype.

The material was PBMCs, obtained after low-dose radiotherapy plus immunotherapy. The V gene is TRBV2, the J gene TRBJ2-3; TRBD1 matches 7 bases. The TCR was taken from a male donor with prostate cancer. CDR3 coding DNA: TGTGCCAGCAAAGACAGGGAAGATACGCAGTATTTT. Its protein is CASKDREDTQYF.